This TCR beta chain stems from a study of response to subunit inactivated influenza vaccine. Overall study results and limits: The study's authors posited that every seasonal influenza vaccination enlists few new T cells.

The V gene's germline CDR1 is MNHEY and CDR2 SVGAGI. This CDR3 is 15 amino acids long. V lost 0 bases to trimming and J lost 0 bases, with 6 bases between them. A single record per CDR3 protein comes from TCRdb applying MiXCR to the RT-PCR reads. The data hold 300,000 to 350,000 distinct CDR3 sequences, with about a fifth observed a single time. A word on this clonotype: Its cognate antigen is unknown.

This receptor was taken from a man aged 45 to 70 who received an inactivated influenza vaccine. This chain uses TRBV6-5 with TRBJ1-5; no reliable D call. Sample: PBMCs from blood, taken roughly 20 months after vaccination. CDR3 DNA sequence: TGTGCCAGCAGTTACTCACAAAGTAGCAATCAGCCCCAGCATTTT. It specifies CASSYSQSSNQPQHF.